What follows describes a single T cell receptor (beta chain). At least ten counts were recorded for this clone. Its target antigen remains unknown. No qualities accompany the bases; no much larger clone lies one base away. From cysteine to phenylalanine, the CDR3 is 17 amino acids long. Left in the record is the CDR3 DNA by itself, 51 bases read in frame from the first base. As encoded in the germline V gene, CDR1 is KGHSH while CDR2 is LQKENI. Unmatched junction bases come to 15, with V trimmed by 3 bases and J by 10 bases. The data derive from a study of metastatic and nonmetastatic thyroid tumors (TCRdb year 2020). Concerning the study at large: The researchers compared repertoires between peripheral blood samples and tumor or nodule tissue samples from patients with malignant or benign thyroid disease. What the research found in general, with its limitations: TCR beta diversity was reported as significantly higher in malignant tumors than in benign nodules, in both blood and tumor samples.

No patient had received any treatment before thyroid surgery. The study retrospectively analysed patient clinical samples collected from about 2012 to 2019 using T-cell receptor beta sequencing. Receptors were amplified or captured by PCR. Instrument used: Illumina HiSeq 4000. The TCR beta-chain CDR3 region of each patient was profiled by high-throughput sequencing. Per the original workflow: CDR3 differences across clinicopathological groups were used to build a classifier for discriminating distant-metastatic papillary thyroid cancer patients. The Shannon index was used to measure repertoire diversity, and the Morisita-Horn index was used to measure how similar tumor and blood repertoires were. In-frame beta chains were kept once TCRdb had trimmed the public reads at Q25 with fastp and called clones with MiXCR. TCRdb, rather than the study authors, made the V and J calls. The sample table records 34,000 or so clones; less than 20% of these occur just once. The leading ten clones occupy 3% to 4% of the sample.

The origin of this receptor is a female donor with papillary thyroid cancer or a benign thyroid nodule (not recorded which). Some clones in this sample may be carry-over from other donors' samples. This chain is built from TRBV18 and TRBJ1-6; 7 bases in the middle match TRBD1. The sample was blood. The DNA sequence is given as TGTGCCAGCTCACCTACAGGGGCCCGCGGGCCGGGGTCACCCCTCCACTTT. Translated, this gives CASSPTGARGPGSPLHF.